This entry concerns a single T cell receptor (beta chain). The data were obtained in a study of blood T cell repertoires in COVID-19. Whole-study context: Nucleic acid was either cDNA or gDNA, and it came from T cells, B-cell-depleted T cells, or PBMCs.

Clones were read by immunoSEQ multiplex PCR, and TCRdb kept only the in-frame ones, dropping some. The sample yields approximately 88,000 clones, 85% to 95% seen once. Germline-derived CDR1 and CDR2 are SEHNR and FQNEAQ (reference sequence). Trimming cost V 2 bases and J 4 bases, with 11 bases left between them. The CDR3 is 14 amino acids. The receptor was isolated from a woman between 50 and 59 years old in a cohort sampled during active COVID-19. The chain uses TRBV7-9 and TRBJ1-1; possible D gene TRBD1, 6 bases. Sequenced material: peripheral blood. Here the CDR3 DNA reads TGTGCCAGCAGCTTATCAGGGGTAGTCACTGAAGCTTTCTTT. Amino acids: CASSLSGVVTEAFF.